This T cell receptor beta chain was retrieved from a study of CD8 T cells in ankylosing spondylitis (TCRdb year 2017). Background for the entire study: To find TCR variants linked to disease, the study profiled T cell receptor beta repertoires in ankylosing spondylitis patients and healthy donors. The full study cohort comprised 25 ankylosing spondylitis patients and 85 to 120 healthy donors. Peripheral blood samples were taken, and synovial fluid was additionally collected from ankylosing spondylitis patients. The investigation overall reported the following: Some of the motif variants had been reported before in the synovial fluid and blood of reactive arthritis patients, a finding that suggests common disease-initiation mechanisms. The disease-linked clones showed a CD8+ phenotype and occurred at relatively low frequencies in peripheral blood. According to the report, matched synovial fluid samples from ankylosing spondylitis patients were significantly enriched for the disease-linked clones. Blood from ankylosing spondylitis patients appeared to be characterized by a TCR beta motif made up of fewer than ten highly homologous amino acid variants.

This clonotype was observed many times. Its antigen specificity is not known. No base qualities exist here, and no much larger clone lies one base off it. Sequences SGDLS (CDR1) and YYNGEE (CDR2) are obtained from the germline V gene. At the junction V is shortened by 3 bases and J by 5 bases, with 12 bases in between. Inclusive of the bounding cysteine and phenylalanine, the CDR3 is 13 residues long. Only the CDR3 part of the read is kept: 39 bases, read in frame from the first base. TCRdb shows the sequencer as Illumina HiSeq 2500. Quantitative 5'-RACE with molecular barcodes was the method used to prepare the TCR beta libraries. The source study handled its data this way. Disease-linked TCR variants were identified with a new computational method built on a probabilistic model of VDJ rearrangement. The public reads were reanalyzed by TCRdb: fastp trimming at Q25, MiXCR alignment, in-frame beta chains only. Rows with one shared CDR3 protein collapse into an entry with the most common genes and DNA. These V and J calls are TCRdb output, not the study's own analysis. The sample yields almost 30,000 distinct CDR3 sequences; about 5.3% were counted once. The top ten constitute about 1.7% of the sample.

Material for sequencing was blood, either unsorted or a sorted T cell fraction (not recorded which). The source is a female donor with ankylosing spondylitis or in good health (not recorded which). The chain uses TRBV9 and TRBJ2-7; the D gene remains uncertain. CDR3 reads: CASSETPDHEQYF. The DNA sequence is TGTGCCAGCAGCGAAACCCCGGACCACGAGCAGTACTTC.